Described below is a single T cell receptor (beta chain) sequence and its context. Study processing details: For nucleated cells, counts were estimated from reference gene primer amplification. The table came from immunoSEQ multiplex PCR; TCRdb's copy has only in-frame clones and leaves some out. V, J and clone size are those of that table, while D and trimming were read from the DNA. The sample has approximately 70,000 clones, 91% seen once. The entry originates in a study of blood T cell repertoires in COVID-19. The overall study: From T cells, B-cell-depleted T cells, or PBMCs came the material, which was cDNA or gDNA.

Germline assignment: CDR1 MNHEY and CDR2 SVGAGI. V gave up 7 bases and J gave up 4 bases, with 13 bases separating them. This CDR3 region has 13 residues. This TCR derives from a human donor in a cohort sampled during active COVID-19. This rearrangement joins TRBV6-5 to TRBJ1-2; TRBD1 is a possible D gene (6 bases). The sequencing input was peripheral blood. The CDR3, as DNA: TGTGCCAGCACACAGGGAGAGGCCTATGGCTACACCTTC. Protein product: CASTQGEAYGYTF.